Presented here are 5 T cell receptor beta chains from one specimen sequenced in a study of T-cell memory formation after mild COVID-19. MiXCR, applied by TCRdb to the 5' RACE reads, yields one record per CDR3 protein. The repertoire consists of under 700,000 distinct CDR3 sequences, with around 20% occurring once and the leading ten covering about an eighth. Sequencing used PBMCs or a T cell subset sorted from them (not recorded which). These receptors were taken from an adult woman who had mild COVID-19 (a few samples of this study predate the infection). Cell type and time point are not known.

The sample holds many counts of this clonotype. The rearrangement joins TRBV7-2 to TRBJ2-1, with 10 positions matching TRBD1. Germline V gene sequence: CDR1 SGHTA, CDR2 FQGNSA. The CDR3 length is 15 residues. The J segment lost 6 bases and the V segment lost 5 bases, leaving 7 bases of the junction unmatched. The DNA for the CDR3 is TGTGCCAGCAGCCCCGCGCGGACAGGGGGCAATGAGCAGTTCTTC. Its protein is CASSPARTGGNEQFF.

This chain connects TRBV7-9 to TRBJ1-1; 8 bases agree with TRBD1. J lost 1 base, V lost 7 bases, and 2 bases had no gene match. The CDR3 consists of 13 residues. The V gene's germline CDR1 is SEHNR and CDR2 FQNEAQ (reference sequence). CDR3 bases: TGTGCCAGCAAGCAGGGGGCGAACACTGAAGCTTTCTTT. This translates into CASKQGANTEAFF.

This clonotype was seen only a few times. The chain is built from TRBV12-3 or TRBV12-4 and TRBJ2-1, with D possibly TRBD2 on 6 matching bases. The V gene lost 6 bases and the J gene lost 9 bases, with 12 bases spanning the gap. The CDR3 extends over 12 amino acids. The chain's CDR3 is CASRGLGGEQFF. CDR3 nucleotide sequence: TGTGCCAGCAGGGGGCTGGGGGGTGAGCAGTTCTTC.

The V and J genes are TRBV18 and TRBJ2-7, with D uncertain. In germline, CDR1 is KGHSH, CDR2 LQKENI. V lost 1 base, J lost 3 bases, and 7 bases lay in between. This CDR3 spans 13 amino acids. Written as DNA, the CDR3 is TGTGCCAGCTCACCACAGGTCGTCTACGAGCAGTACTTC. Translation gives CASSPQVVYEQYF.

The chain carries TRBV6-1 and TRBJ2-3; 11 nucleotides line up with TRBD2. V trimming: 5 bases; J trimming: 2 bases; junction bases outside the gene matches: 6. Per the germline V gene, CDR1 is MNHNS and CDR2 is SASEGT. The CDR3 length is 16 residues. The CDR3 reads CASSFSGGANTDTQYF. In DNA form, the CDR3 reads TGTGCCAGCAGTTTTAGCGGGGGGGCCAACACAGATACGCAGTATTTT.